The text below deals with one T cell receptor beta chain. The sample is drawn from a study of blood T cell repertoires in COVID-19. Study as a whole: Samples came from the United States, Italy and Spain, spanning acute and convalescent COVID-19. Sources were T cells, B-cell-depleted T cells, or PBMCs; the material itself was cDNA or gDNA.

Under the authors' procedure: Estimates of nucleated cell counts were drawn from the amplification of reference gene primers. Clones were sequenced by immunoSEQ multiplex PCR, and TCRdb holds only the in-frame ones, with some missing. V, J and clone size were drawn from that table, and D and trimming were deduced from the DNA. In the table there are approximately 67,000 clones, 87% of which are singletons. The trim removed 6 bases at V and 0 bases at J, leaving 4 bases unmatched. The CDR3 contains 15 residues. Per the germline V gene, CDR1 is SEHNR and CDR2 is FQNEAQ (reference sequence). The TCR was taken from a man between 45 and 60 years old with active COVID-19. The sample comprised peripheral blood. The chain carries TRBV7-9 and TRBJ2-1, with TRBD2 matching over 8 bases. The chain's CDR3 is CASRTSVSSYNEQFF. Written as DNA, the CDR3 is TGTGCCAGCAGGACTAGCGTCAGCTCCTACAATGAGCAGTTCTTC.